The source of this T cell receptor beta chain is a study of cytomegalovirus exposure and HLA in healthy donors. Whole-study context: Around 200 million T cells yielded more than 95 million unique TCR beta sequences, as an earlier analysis found. Ancestry clustering placed around 81% of around 400 genotyped donors in the Caucasian-associated cluster.

Study-wide results and caveats: Overall, roughly 170 TCR beta chains were annotated as cytomegalovirus-associated.

Primers: 60 Vbeta forward and 13 Jbeta reverse. Repertoires were generated with immunoSEQ multiplex PCR, while TCRdb's copy carries only in-frame clones and drops some. This sample has about 110,000 clones, with nearly 80% found just once. Notes on this clone: The antigen remains unidentified.

CDR1 is LNHNV, CDR2 YYDKDF, per germline (reference sequence). The length of the CDR3 is 16 residues. V gave up 3 bases and J gave up 8 bases; unmatched junction bases: 11. Donors in the study were healthy people who gave bone marrow. This sequence was found in a man aged 30 to 39 in good health and CMV-seronegative. Sequencing used PBMCs. The V call is TRBV15, the J call TRBJ2-1; 9 nucleotides line up with TRBD1. The CDR3, as DNA: TGTGCCACCAGCAGTGAGGGGACAGGGTCGAGGGATGAGCAGTTCTTC. It is translated as CATSSEGTGSRDEQFF.